This T cell receptor beta chain was found in a study of response to subunit inactivated influenza vaccine (dated by TCRdb to the late 2010s). For context, the study as a whole: Deep quantitative T cell receptor repertoire profiling was used in the study to track responses to a trivalent subunit inactivated influenza vaccine. Paper-wide results and their limitations: The authors proposed that each seasonal influenza vaccination may bring in only a limited number of new T cells.

This clonotype was detected many times. Its antigen remains unidentified. No much larger clone exists at a distance of one base, and base qualities are not known. The germline V gene sets CDR1 to SQVTM and CDR2 to ANQGSEA. Clipping removes 6 bases from V and 5 bases from J, with 10 as the unmatched junction base count. The CDR3, from cysteine to phenylalanine, totals 14 residues. Only CDR3 DNA remains: 42 bases, in frame from the first base. Receptor amplification or capture employed RT-PCR. The listed sequencing device is Illumina HiSeq 2500. In-frame beta chains were kept once TCRdb had trimmed the public reads at Q25 with fastp and called clones with MiXCR. Each CDR3 protein gets just one entry, which takes the most common genes and DNA from the rows behind it. Present in this sample are approximately 500,000 distinct CDR3 sequences, approximately 15% of which were seen just once. Around 10% of the sample comes from the top ten.

The source was PBMCs from blood, collected approximately 12 days after vaccination. The receptor was isolated from a man in his forties or fifties who received an inactivated influenza vaccine. Donor details come from another sample of the same person, matched by shared clones. The sequence is built from TRBV29-1 and TRBJ1-5, with 7 central nucleotides matching TRBD1. The CDR3 protein is CSVSGTDKDQPQHF. The nucleotide sequence reads TGCAGCGTCTCCGGGACAGACAAAGATCAGCCCCAGCATTTT.